The sequence of this T cell receptor beta chain was determined in a study of T cell repertoires in cytomegalovirus infection. Study in general: The study used recently identified HLA-C-restricted and well-studied HLA-B-restricted CMV epitopes.

Via MiXCR, TCRdb re-called the reads, giving one row per CDR3 protein. Here the sample spans hundreds of thousands of distinct CDR3 sequences, around a third being singletons. Broader study findings: CMV-specific TCR beta clonotypes restricted by HLA-C dominated the ex vivo response. Individuals carrying CMV plus the relevant HLA were identified by cumulative frequency of public TCR beta families.

Trimming stripped 3 bases from V and 2 bases from J, with 14 bases between. CDR3 length equals 15 residues. Germline CDR1 and CDR2: MGHRA and YSYEKL. With respect to this clonotype: Its target is not known.

This sample comprised cultured CD8+ T cells from PBMCs, obtained from culture after CMV antigen stimulation. The chain recombines TRBV4-1 with TRBJ2-7; the D gene is possibly TRBD1 (6 bases). The clonotype was recovered from a human donor in good health (CMV status not recorded). Some clones in this sample may be carry-over from other donors' samples. This chain's CDR3 is CASSQVPGQTYEQYF. DNA of the CDR3: TGCGCCAGCAGCCAGGTTCCTGGACAGACCTACGAGCAGTACTTC.